The rows below give T cell receptor beta chains drawn from one sample of a study of T cells in Graves' hyperthyroidism and ophthalmopathy. Via MiXCR, TCRdb re-called the multiplex PCR reads, giving one row per CDR3 protein. The table records about 540,000 distinct CDR3 sequences, more than 45% of them present only once. The material sequenced was peripheral blood or thyroid tissue (not recorded which). The receptor source for this set is a woman younger than 35 with Graves' hyperthyroidism. Both conserved end residues are part of each CDR3. D genes are given only for firm matches. Not all rows give a size; the values are once, few, many and, for expanded clones, a class.

CDR3 protein: CASSPEAGRDEQYF; CDR3 DNA: TGTGCCAGCAGCCCGGAGGCAGGGAGAGACGAGCAGTACTTC; clone size: .; V gene: TRBV7-9; J gene: TRBJ2-7; CDR3 length: 14; D gene: .
CDR3 protein: CASSQASGSYEQYF; CDR3 DNA: TGCGCCAGCAGCCAAGCTAGCGGCTCCTACGAGCAGTACTTC; clone size: many; V gene: TRBV4-1; J gene: TRBJ2-7; CDR3 length: 14; D gene: TRBD2
CDR3 protein: CASSGTSDQETQYF; CDR3 DNA: TGTGCCAGCAGTGGGACTAGCGACCAAGAGACCCAGTACTTC; clone size: .; V gene: TRBV2; J gene: TRBJ2-5; CDR3 length: 14; D gene: TRBD2
CDR3 protein: CSAGAGLAANTGELFF; CDR3 DNA: TGCAGTGCGGGGGCGGGACTAGCAGCGAACACCGGGGAGCTGTTTTTT; clone size: many; V gene: TRBV20-1; J gene: TRBJ2-2; CDR3 length: 16; D gene: TRBD2
CDR3 protein: CASSLVSGSHYEQYF; CDR3 DNA: TGTGCCAGCAGCTTAGTTAGCGGGAGCCACTACGAGCAGTACTTC; clone size: .; V gene: TRBV7-2; J gene: TRBJ2-7; CDR3 length: 15; D gene: TRBD2
CDR3 protein: CASSVREREVEQYF; CDR3 DNA: TGTGCCAGCAGCGTGAGGGAGCGGGAGGTCGAGCAGTACTTC; clone size: .; V gene: TRBV7-9; J gene: TRBJ2-7; CDR3 length: 14; D gene: TRBD2
CDR3 protein: CASRLLGGKLFF; CDR3 DNA: TGCGCCAGCCGGCTGTTGGGGGGAAAACTGTTTTTT; clone size: many; V gene: TRBV5-1; J gene: TRBJ1-4; CDR3 length: 12; D gene: .
CDR3 protein: CASSYRDTNNYGYTF; CDR3 DNA: TGTGCCAGCAGCTACCGGGACACCAATAACTATGGCTACACCTTC; clone size: many; V gene: TRBV5-5; J gene: TRBJ1-2; CDR3 length: 15; D gene: .
CDR3 protein: CSARQTGGEKLFF; CDR3 DNA: TGCAGTGCTAGACAGACAGGGGGTGAAAAACTGTTTTTT; clone size: many; V gene: TRBV20-1; J gene: TRBJ1-4; CDR3 length: 13; D gene: TRBD1
CDR3 protein: CSAREGGSKAFF; CDR3 DNA: TGCAGTGCTAGGGAGGGAGGTAGTAAAGCTTTCTTT; clone size: .; V gene: TRBV20-1; J gene: TRBJ1-1; CDR3 length: 12; D gene: .
CDR3 protein: CSATGTPYQETQYF; CDR3 DNA: TGCAGTGCTACCGGGACACCCTACCAAGAGACCCAGTACTTC; clone size: .; V gene: TRBV20-1; J gene: TRBJ2-5; CDR3 length: 14; D gene: .
CDR3 protein: CASSSPATDTQYF; CDR3 DNA: TGCGCCAGCAGCTCCCCGGCGACAGATACGCAGTATTTT; clone size: .; V gene: TRBV5-1; J gene: TRBJ2-3; CDR3 length: 13; D gene: .
CDR3 protein: CASSPQGYTEAFF; CDR3 DNA: TGTGCCAGCAGTCCACAGGGTTACACTGAAGCTTTCTTT; clone size: many; V gene: TRBV2; J gene: TRBJ1-1; CDR3 length: 13; D gene: .
CDR3 protein: CAIKVAGRRTEAFF; CDR3 DNA: TGTGCCATCAAGGTCGCTGGGAGGAGAACTGAAGCTTTCTTT; clone size: .; V gene: TRBV10-3; J gene: TRBJ1-1; CDR3 length: 14; D gene: .
CDR3 protein: CASSLGSGRMGEQYF; CDR3 DNA: TGTGCCAGCAGCCTCGGGAGCGGGAGGATGGGCGAGCAGTACTTC; clone size: many; V gene: TRBV5-4; J gene: TRBJ2-7; CDR3 length: 15; D gene: TRBD2
CDR3 protein: CSARAGTANTEAFF; CDR3 DNA: TGCAGTGCTAGAGCAGGGACGGCGAACACTGAAGCTTTCTTT; clone size: .; V gene: TRBV20-1; J gene: TRBJ1-1; CDR3 length: 14; D gene: .
CDR3 protein: CASSLESSGSGEQFF; CDR3 DNA: TGTGCCAGCAGCTTAGAGTCTAGCGGGAGCGGTGAGCAGTTCTTC; clone size: .; V gene: TRBV5-1; J gene: TRBJ2-1; CDR3 length: 15; D gene: TRBD2
CDR3 protein: CASSWTTRVTGELFF; CDR3 DNA: TGTGCCAGCAGTTGGACTACCAGGGTCACCGGGGAGCTGTTTTTT; clone size: many; V gene: TRBV6-5; J gene: TRBJ2-2; CDR3 length: 15; D gene: .
CDR3 protein: CASSLSSGSWNSYEQYF; CDR3 DNA: TGTGCCAGCAGTTTATCTAGCGGGTCCTGGAACTCCTACGAGCAGTACTTC; clone size: few; V gene: TRBV27; J gene: TRBJ2-7; CDR3 length: 17; D gene: TRBD2
CDR3 protein: CATSRVRGGVEQYF; CDR3 DNA: TGTGCCACCAGCAGAGTTAGGGGTGGGGTCGAGCAGTACTTC; clone size: once; V gene: TRBV15; J gene: TRBJ2-7; CDR3 length: 14; D gene: .
CDR3 protein: CASVDRPEGRYGYTIYF; CDR3 DNA: TGTGCCAGCGTTGACAGACCCGAGGGTCGCTATGGCTACACCATATATTTT; clone size: .; V gene: TRBV12-3/TRBV12-4; J gene: TRBJ1-3; CDR3 length: 17; D gene: .
CDR3 protein: CASSFKLYPGSEAFF; CDR3 DNA: TGCGCCAGCAGCTTCAAACTTTACCCGGGATCTGAAGCTTTCTTT; clone size: .; V gene: TRBV5-1; J gene: TRBJ1-1; CDR3 length: 15; D gene: .
CDR3 protein: CSVPAGSYEQYF; CDR3 DNA: TGCAGTGTCCCAGCGGGATCTTACGAGCAGTACTTC; clone size: .; V gene: TRBV20-1; J gene: TRBJ2-7; CDR3 length: 12; D gene: TRBD2
CDR3 protein: CSANAGRVLGNTIYF; CDR3 DNA: TGCAGTGCTAATGCCGGGAGGGTCCTTGGAAACACCATATATTTT; clone size: .; V gene: TRBV20-1; J gene: TRBJ1-3; CDR3 length: 15; D gene: .
CDR3 protein: CASSLDPSRYSGYTF; CDR3 DNA: TGCGCCAGCAGCTTGGATCCCAGCCGGTATTCTGGCTACACCTTC; clone size: many; V gene: TRBV5-1; J gene: TRBJ1-2; CDR3 length: 15; D gene: .
CDR3 protein: CSAMRGQGNTGELFF; CDR3 DNA: TGCAGTGCCATGAGGGGACAGGGGAACACCGGGGAGCTGTTTTTT; clone size: many; V gene: TRBV20-1; J gene: TRBJ2-2; CDR3 length: 15; D gene: TRBD1
CDR3 protein: CSSQPGAGNQPQHF; CDR3 DNA: TGCAGCAGCCAGCCCGGGGCAGGAAATCAGCCCCAGCATTTT; clone size: .; V gene: TRBV29-1; J gene: TRBJ1-5; CDR3 length: 14; D gene: .
CDR3 protein: CVSSVIRSTGAGDEAFF; CDR3 DNA: TGTGTCAGCAGCGTTATAAGGTCGACAGGGGCGGGCGATGAAGCTTTCTTT; clone size: few; V gene: TRBV9; J gene: TRBJ1-1; CDR3 length: 17; D gene: TRBD1
CDR3 protein: CSARDPQGKETQYF; CDR3 DNA: TGCAGTGCTAGAGATCCACAGGGCAAGGAGACCCAGTACTTC; clone size: many; V gene: TRBV20-1; J gene: TRBJ2-5; CDR3 length: 14; D gene: .
CDR3 protein: CASSRDGNYGYTF; CDR3 DNA: TGCGCCAGCAGCCGGGACGGCAACTATGGCTACACCTTC; clone size: .; V gene: TRBV7-9; J gene: TRBJ1-2; CDR3 length: 13; D gene: .
CDR3 protein: CASSQVLRDPGPAEAFF; CDR3 DNA: TGCGCCAGCAGCCAAGTGTTAAGGGACCCGGGGCCGGCTGAAGCTTTCTTT; clone size: .; V gene: TRBV4-1; J gene: TRBJ1-1; CDR3 length: 17; D gene: .
CDR3 protein: CASSLAQEGEQFF; CDR3 DNA: TGTGCCAGCAGCTTAGCGCAGGAGGGTGAGCAGTTCTTC; clone size: few; V gene: TRBV7-2; J gene: TRBJ2-1; CDR3 length: 13; D gene: .
CDR3 protein: CSARDLAGIGETQYF; CDR3 DNA: TGCAGTGCTAGAGATCTAGCGGGAATCGGAGAGACCCAGTACTTC; clone size: .; V gene: TRBV20-1; J gene: TRBJ2-5; CDR3 length: 15; D gene: TRBD2
CDR3 protein: CASSRGVGEAFF; CDR3 DNA: TGTGCCAGCAGCCGTGGGGTGGGTGAAGCTTTCTTT; clone size: few; V gene: TRBV7-9; J gene: TRBJ1-1; CDR3 length: 12; D gene: .
CDR3 protein: CATSRRPGLTNYEQYF; CDR3 DNA: TGTGCCACCAGCAGACGACCGGGACTAACGAACTACGAGCAGTACTTC; clone size: .; V gene: TRBV15; J gene: TRBJ2-7; CDR3 length: 16; D gene: TRBD2
CDR3 protein: CSARDRGYSYEQYF; CDR3 DNA: TGCAGTGCTAGGGACAGGGGGTACTCCTACGAGCAGTACTTC; clone size: .; V gene: TRBV20-1; J gene: TRBJ2-7; CDR3 length: 14; D gene: TRBD1
CDR3 protein: CASSRADRNIGELVF; CDR3 DNA: TGTGCCAGTAGTAGGGCCGACAGGAACATCGGGGAGCTGGTTTTT; clone size: .; V gene: TRBV19; J gene: TRBJ2-2; CDR3 length: 15; D gene: .
CDR3 protein: CASSSRQKYGYTF; CDR3 DNA: TGTGCCAGCAGCTCGAGGCAGAAATATGGCTACACCTTC; clone size: many; V gene: TRBV11-2; J gene: TRBJ1-2; CDR3 length: 13; D gene: .
CDR3 protein: CASLLAGGLDQPQHF; CDR3 DNA: TGTGCCAGTTTACTAGCGGGAGGACTGGATCAGCCCCAGCATTTT; clone size: .; V gene: TRBV19; J gene: TRBJ1-5; CDR3 length: 15; D gene: .
CDR3 protein: CASSLSETGMGNQPQHF; CDR3 DNA: TGTGCCAGCAGCTTATCCGAGACAGGGATGGGCAATCAGCCCCAGCATTTT; clone size: .; V gene: TRBV11-1; J gene: TRBJ1-5; CDR3 length: 17; D gene: TRBD1